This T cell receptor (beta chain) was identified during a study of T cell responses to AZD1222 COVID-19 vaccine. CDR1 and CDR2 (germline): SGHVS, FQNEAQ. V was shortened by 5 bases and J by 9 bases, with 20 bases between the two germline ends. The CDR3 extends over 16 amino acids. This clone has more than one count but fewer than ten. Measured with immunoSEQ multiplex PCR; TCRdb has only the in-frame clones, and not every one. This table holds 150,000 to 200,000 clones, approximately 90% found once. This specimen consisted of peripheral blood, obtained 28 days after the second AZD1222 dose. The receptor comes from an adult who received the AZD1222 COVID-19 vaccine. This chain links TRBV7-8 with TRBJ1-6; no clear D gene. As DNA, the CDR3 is TGTGCCAGCAGCCACGAGGCCCCGTCGCTCGGTTCACCCCTCCACTTT. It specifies CASSHEAPSLGSPLHF.